A single sample gave rise to the 8 T cell receptor beta chains below, sequenced in a study of human T cells and chemical hapten exposure. TCRdb re-analysed the RACE reads in MiXCR, keeping a single row per CDR3 protein. The sample lists approximately 74,000 distinct CDR3 sequences; 25% to 40% were seen once. Indicated time point: patch test 1, 2 weeks after DPC sensitization. Treatment specified: therapeutic diphenylcyclopropenone sensitization with weekly scalp DPC. The specimen comprised whole blood, sampled in connection with sensitization to the hapten diphenylcyclopropenone (DPC). The receptors were gathered from a man aged 35 to 55 with alopecia areata. Some clones in this sample may be carry-over from other donors' samples.

The chain is built from TRBV3-1 and TRBJ1-3, with no clear D. CDR3 length equals 15 residues. Between the trimmed V and J ends, which lost 9 bases and 0 bases, there was a span of 15 bases. Germline CDR1 reads LGHDT; CDR2 reads YNNKEL (reference sequence). CDR3 sequence (DNA): TGTGCCAGTAAATCCAGCTTAAGCTCTGGAAACACCATATATTTT. Its protein product is CASKSSLSSGNTIYF.

The rearrangement uses TRBV14 and TRBJ2-3; maybe TRBD2 (6 bases). Germline CDR1 and CDR2: SGHDN and FVKESK. CDR3 length: 12 amino acids. V shed 0 bases and J shed 11 bases, with 9 bases lying between them. The CDR3 region is CASSQDGGKQYF. In DNA, the CDR3 is TGTGCCAGCAGCCAAGACGGCGGGAAGCAGTATTTT.

The CDR3 here is CSTPGLPGLEQFF. CDR3 nucleotides: TGCAGTACACCGGGACTACCGGGACTTGAGCAGTTCTTC. The rearrangement joins TRBV20-1 to TRBJ2-1; 7 nucleotides line up with TRBD2. The ends lost 8 bases at V and 9 bases at J; junction bases unmatched: 13. The CDR3 consists of 13 residues. Germline assignment: CDR1 DFQATT and CDR2 SNEGSKA (reference sequence).

The chain joins TRBV28 to TRBJ2-7; the D gene could be TRBD1 or TRBD2 (5 bases each). Germline values: CDR1 MDHEN, CDR2 SYDVKM. Deletions cut 2 bases from V and 6 bases from J, with 11 bases between. The CDR3 extends over 13 amino acids. DNA of the CDR3: TGTGCCAGCAGTTTAGGACTGCAGGGCGAGCAGTACTTC. It is translated as CASSLGLQGEQYF.

The chain carries TRBV7-9 and TRBJ1-1; no reliable D call. This CDR3 comprises 14 residues. Trimming shortened V by 0 bases and J by 1 base, and 6 bases separated the two germline ends. Looked up from germline, CDR1 is SEHNR and CDR2 is FQNEAQ (reference sequence). The CDR3: CASSLAYQNTEAFF. The CDR3 DNA follows: TGTGCCAGCAGCTTAGCGTATCAGAACACTGAAGCTTTCTTT. The variable domain in full, completed from reference TRBV7-9 and TRBJ1-1, reads DTGVSQNPRHKITKRGQNVTFRCDPISEHNRLYWYRQTLGQGPEFLTYFQNEAQLEKSRLLSDRFSAERPKGSFSTLEIQRTEQGDSAMYLCASSLAYQNTEAFFGQGTRLTVV.

J is TRBJ2-3 and V is TRBV20-1; the match to TRBD1 covers 7 bases. J lost 2 bases, V lost 7 bases, and 9 bases had no gene match. The CDR3 is 14 residues long. The germline CDR1 and CDR2 sequences are DFQATT and SNEGSKA (reference sequence). CDR3 loop: CSVRGKSSTDTQYF. The CDR3 DNA reads as TGCAGTGTCAGGGGGAAGTCTTCCACAGATACGCAGTATTTT.

V and J are TRBV7-3 and TRBJ1-1; D uncertain. The germline CDR1 and CDR2 sequences are SGHTA and FQGTGA. This CDR3 region has 14 residues. V was cut by 4 bases and J by 4 bases, with 13 bases left in between. The CDR3 sequence: CASSSGSAGTEAFF. The CDR3 bases are TGTGCCAGCAGCTCCGGTTCAGCCGGCACTGAAGCTTTCTTT. Together with reference TRBV7-3 and TRBJ1-1, the CDR3 gives the full variable domain: GAGVSQTPSNKVTEKGKYVELRCDPISGHTALYWYRQSLGQGPEFLIYFQGTGAADDSGLPNDRFFAVRPEGSVSTLKIQRTERGDSAVYLCASSSGSAGTEAFFGQGTRLTVV.

There are a few counts of this clonotype. The chain uses TRBV5-1 and TRBJ1-2, with 7 nucleotides matching TRBD1. Trimming cost V 0 bases and J 4 bases; bases outside gene matches: 3. This CDR3 has 14 amino acids. The V gene's germline CDR1 is SGHRS and CDR2 YFSETQ. In nucleotides, the CDR3 is TGCGCCAGCAGCTTGGAAGGGACAGTCTATGGCTACACCTTC. This sequence encodes CASSLEGTVYGYTF.